These T cell receptor beta chains were read from a single sample in a study of cytomegalovirus exposure and HLA in healthy donors. Sequenced by immunoSEQ multiplex PCR; TCRdb stores in-frame clones only, minus some. The sample yields a few hundred thousand clones, about nine tenths seen once. Material: PBMCs. All receptors come from a woman aged 18-29 years in good health and CMV-seronegative. Both conserved end residues are part of each CDR3. Each record gives: CDR3 length, V gene, J gene, D gene, CDR3 protein. D genes are given only for firm matches.

>13|TRBV7-2|TRBJ2-1|TRBD2
CASRAGRGVEQFF
>11|TRBV7-9|TRBJ2-7|-
CASSFTYEQYF
>18|TRBV4-1|TRBJ2-7|TRBD2
CASSHPGTSGSSGYEQYF
>14|TRBV5-6|TRBJ1-4|TRBD1
CASSQGQGREKLFF
>14|TRBV5-1|TRBJ1-2|-
CASSLGHHQDGYTF
>15|TRBV7-2|TRBJ2-5|-
CASSLSLGQKETQYF
>17|TRBV7-3|TRBJ2-1|TRBD2
CASSSNGLAGSYNEQFF
>14|TRBV5-1|TRBJ2-7|TRBD2
CASSHRDYTYEQYF
>10|TRBV20-1|TRBJ2-5|-
CSAWRETQYF
>11|TRBV20-1|TRBJ2-5|-
CSARDGRAPYF
>16|TRBV5-5|TRBJ2-2|TRBD2
CASSPRGGSSTGELFF
>17|TRBV27|TRBJ2-1|TRBD2
CASSLGTSGRVYNEQFF
>15|TRBV7-3|TRBJ2-3|TRBD2
CASSLTSGWGDTQYF
>17|TRBV7-9|TRBJ2-7|TRBD1
CASSLPSGQGTPYEQYF
>13|TRBV27|TRBJ2-3|-
CASSTASTDTQYF
>13|TRBV14|TRBJ1-2|-
CASSLGQVYGYTF